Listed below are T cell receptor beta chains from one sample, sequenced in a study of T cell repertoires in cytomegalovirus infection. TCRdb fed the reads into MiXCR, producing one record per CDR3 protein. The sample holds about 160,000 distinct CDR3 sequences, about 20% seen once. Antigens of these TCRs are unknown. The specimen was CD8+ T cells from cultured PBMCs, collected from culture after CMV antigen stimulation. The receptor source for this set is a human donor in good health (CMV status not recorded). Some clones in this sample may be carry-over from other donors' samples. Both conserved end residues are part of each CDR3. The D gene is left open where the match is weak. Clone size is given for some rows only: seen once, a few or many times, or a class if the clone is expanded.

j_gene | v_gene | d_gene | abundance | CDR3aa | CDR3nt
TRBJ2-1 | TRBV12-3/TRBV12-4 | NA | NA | CASSFWSLASHNEQFF | TGTGCCAGCAGTTTTTGGTCTCTAGCATCCCACAATGAGCAGTTCTTC
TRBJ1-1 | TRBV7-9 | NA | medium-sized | CASSLDRGAGTEAFF | TGTGCCAGCAGCTTAGATCGGGGGGCCGGCACTGAAGCTTTCTTT
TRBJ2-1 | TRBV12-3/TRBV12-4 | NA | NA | CASSLGPSNPQFF | TGTGCCAGCAGTTTGGGTCCCAGCAATCCGCAGTTCTTC
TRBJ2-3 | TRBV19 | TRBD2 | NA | CASIDFGLAGGGTQYF | TGTGCCAGTATCGACTTCGGACTAGCGGGGGGGGGTACGCAGTATTTT
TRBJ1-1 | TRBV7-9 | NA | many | CASSPPDSSEAFF | TGTGCCAGCAGCCCTCCCGACAGTTCCGAAGCTTTCTTT
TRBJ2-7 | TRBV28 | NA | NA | CASSLGGLSSYEQYF | TGTGCCAGCAGTTTAGGGGGGCTTAGCTCCTACGAGCAGTACTTC
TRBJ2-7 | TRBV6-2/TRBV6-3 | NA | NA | CASSYGTGTSYEQYF | TGTGCCAGCAGTTACGGAACCGGGACATCTTACGAGCAGTACTTC
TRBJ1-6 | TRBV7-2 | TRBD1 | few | CASSPRDRVDSPLHF | TGTGCCAGCAGCCCACGGGACAGGGTTGATTCACCCCTCCACTTT
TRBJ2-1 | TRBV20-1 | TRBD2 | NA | CSARDFKRDYNEQFF | TGCAGTGCTAGAGATTTCAAGCGGGACTACAATGAGCAGTTCTTC
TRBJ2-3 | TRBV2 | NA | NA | CASSEAGGSADTQYF | TGTGCCAGCAGTGAAGCAGGCGGGTCCGCAGATACGCAGTATTTT
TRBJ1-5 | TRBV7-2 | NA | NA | CASSYGPVDQPQHF | TGTGCCAGCAGCTACGGACCGGTTGACCAGCCCCAGCATTTT
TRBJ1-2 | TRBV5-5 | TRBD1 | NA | CASSPKTGSYQNGYTF | TGTGCCAGCAGCCCAAAGACAGGGAGTTATCAGAATGGCTACACCTTC
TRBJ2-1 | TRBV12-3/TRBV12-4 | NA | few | CASSLSLPNEQFF | TGTGCCAGCAGTTTATCGCTTCCCAATGAGCAGTTCTTC
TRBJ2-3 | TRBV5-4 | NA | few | CASSLWGTDTQYF | TGTGCCAGCAGCTTGTGGGGGACAGATACGCAGTATTTT
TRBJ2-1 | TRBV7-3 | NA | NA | CASSLGAGYYNEQFF | TGTGCCAGCAGCCTTGGGGCGGGGTACTACAATGAGCAGTTCTTC
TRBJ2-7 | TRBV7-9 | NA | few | CASSLLGVHEQYF | TGTGCCAGCAGCTTATTGGGGGTCCACGAGCAGTACTTC
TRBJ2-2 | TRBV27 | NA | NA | CASSPRTGLTGELFF | TGTGCCAGCAGCCCACGTACGGGGCTTACCGGGGAGCTGTTTTTT
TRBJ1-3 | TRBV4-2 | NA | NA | CASFVILSGNTIYF | TGTGCCAGCTTTGTTATACTCTCTGGAAACACCATATATTTT
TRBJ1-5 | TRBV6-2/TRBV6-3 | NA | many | CASSYGGRGQPQHF | TGTGCCAGCAGTTACGGGGGGCGCGGTCAGCCCCAGCATTTT
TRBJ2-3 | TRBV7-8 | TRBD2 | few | CASSLALGLGWDTQYF | TGTGCCAGCAGCTTAGCGTTGGGACTAGGATGGGATACGCAGTATTTT
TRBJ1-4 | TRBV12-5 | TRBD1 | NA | CASGLVGQGAVNEKLFF | TGTGCTAGTGGTTTGGTAGGGCAGGGGGCGGTCAATGAAAAACTGTTTTTT
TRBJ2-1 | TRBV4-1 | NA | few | CASSPDREQFF | TGTGCCAGCAGCCCCGATAGGGAGCAGTTCTTC
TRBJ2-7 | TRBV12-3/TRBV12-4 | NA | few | CASGGAYEQYF | TGTGCCAGCGGGGGTGCCTACGAGCAGTACTTC
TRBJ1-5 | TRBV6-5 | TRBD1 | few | CASSYSIGTGQPQHF | TGTGCCAGCAGTTACTCGATCGGGACAGGGCAGCCCCAGCATTTT
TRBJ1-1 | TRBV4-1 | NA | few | CASSQGPLEGKNTEAFF | TGCGCCAGCAGCCAAGGACCCCTAGAGGGGAAGAACACTGAAGCTTTCTTT
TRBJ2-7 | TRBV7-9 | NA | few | CASSLISGQRMYEQYF | TGTGCCAGCAGCTTGATTTCTGGACAGAGAATGTACGAGCAGTACTTC
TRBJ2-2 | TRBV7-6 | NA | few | CASSARLNTGELFF | TGTGCCAGCAGCGCCCGATTGAACACCGGGGAGCTGTTTTTT
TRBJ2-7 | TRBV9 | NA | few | CASSGSQTYEQYF | TGTGCCAGCAGCGGCAGCCAGACCTACGAGCAGTACTTC
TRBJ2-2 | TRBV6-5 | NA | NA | CASTHTGELFF | TGTGCCAGCACACACACCGGGGAGCTGTTTTTT
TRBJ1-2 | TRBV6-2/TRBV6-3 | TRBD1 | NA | CASSFQGVADYGYTF | TGTGCCAGCAGCTTCCAGGGGGTTGCCGACTATGGCTACACCTTC
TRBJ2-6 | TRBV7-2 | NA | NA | CASSPLPGTAGANVLTF | TGTGCCAGCAGCCCGCTCCCAGGGACCGCTGGGGCCAACGTCCTGACTTTC
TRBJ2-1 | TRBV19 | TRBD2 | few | CASNRGLAGANEQFF | TGTGCCAGTAATAGGGGACTAGCGGGGGCAAATGAGCAGTTCTTC
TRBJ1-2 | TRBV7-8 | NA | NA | CASSSPLGNYGYTF | TGTGCCAGCAGCTCGCCGTTGGGGAACTATGGCTACACCTTC
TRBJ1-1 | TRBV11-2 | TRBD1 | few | CASSKTGYGVTEAFF | TGTGCCAGCAGCAAGACAGGGTATGGTGTCACTGAAGCTTTCTTT
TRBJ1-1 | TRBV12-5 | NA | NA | CASGLGGAGREAFF | TGTGCTAGTGGTTTAGGAGGGGCAGGCCGAGAAGCTTTCTTT
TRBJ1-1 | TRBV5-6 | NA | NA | CASTITKTYTEAFF | TGTGCCAGCACCATCACTAAGACGTACACTGAAGCTTTCTTT
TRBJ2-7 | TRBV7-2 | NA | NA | CASSLTEEGSYEQYF | TGTGCCAGCAGCTTGACAGAGGAGGGTTCCTACGAGCAGTACTTC
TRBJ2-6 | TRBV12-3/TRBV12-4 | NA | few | CASSLKGGLVGQSGANVLTF | TGTGCCAGCAGCCTAAAAGGGGGTCTTGTTGGTCAATCTGGGGCCAACGTCCTGACTTTC
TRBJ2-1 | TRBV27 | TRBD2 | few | CASSSGGTYNEQFF | TGTGCCAGCAGTTCGGGAGGGACCTACAATGAGCAGTTCTTC
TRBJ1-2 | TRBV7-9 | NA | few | CASSHRDGTPAPGYTF | TGTGCCAGCAGCCACCGAGACGGGACACCGGCTCCTGGCTACACCTTC